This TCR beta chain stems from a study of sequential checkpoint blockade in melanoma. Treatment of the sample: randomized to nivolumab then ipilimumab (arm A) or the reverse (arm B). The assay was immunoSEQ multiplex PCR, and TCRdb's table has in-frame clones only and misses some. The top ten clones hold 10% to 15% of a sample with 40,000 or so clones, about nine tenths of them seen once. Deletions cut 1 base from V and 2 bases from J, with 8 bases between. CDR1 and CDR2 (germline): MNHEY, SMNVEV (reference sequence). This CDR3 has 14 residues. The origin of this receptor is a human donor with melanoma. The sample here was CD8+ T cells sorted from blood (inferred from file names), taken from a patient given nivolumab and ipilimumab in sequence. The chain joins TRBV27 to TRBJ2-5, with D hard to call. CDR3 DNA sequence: TGTGCCAGCAGTTTATTACCAGGTCAAGAGACCCAGTACTTC. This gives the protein CASSLLPGQETQYF.